Shown below are 25 T cell receptor beta chains from a single sample sequenced in a study of T-cell reconstitution after alpha-beta-depleted transplantation in children. Unique molecular identifiers were incorporated during preparation of the TCRbeta library. TCRdb processed the PCR reads anew with MiXCR; each CDR3 protein has one entry. The sample holds fewer than 750,000 distinct CDR3 sequences, about a quarter seen once. Sequences were derived from PBMCs, sampled before TCRalphabeta/CD19-depleted stem cell transplant. All receptors derive from a boy younger than two with Wiskott-Aldrich syndrome, due to receive a stem cell transplant.

This clonotype showed up just a few times. The rearrangement uses TRBV5-1 and TRBJ2-3, with 8 bases lining up with TRBD1. CDR3 size: 14 residues. Germline V gene lookup returns CDR1 SGHRS and CDR2 YFSETQ. With V trimmed by 0 bases and J by 7 bases, 4 bases remained unmatched. CDR3 DNA sequence: TGCGCCAGCAGCTTGGGACAGGGGCTTAATACGCAGTATTTT. Its translation is CASSLGQGLNTQYF.

The rearrangement links TRBV18 to TRBJ2-1; 9 nucleotides match TRBD2. V gave up 0 bases and J gave up 5 bases; unmatched junction bases: 8. The germline gives CDR1 KGHSH, CDR2 LQKENI. CDR3 length: 17 amino acids. The CDR3 sequence: CASSPPNHLAGNNEQFF. DNA for the CDR3: TGTGCCAGCTCACCACCGAATCACCTAGCGGGAAACAATGAGCAGTTCTTC.

This clonotype was recorded a few times. V gene TRBV11-2 combines with J gene TRBJ1-1; the D is unclear. The V end was cut by 5 bases, the J end by 5 bases, with 12 bases between. This CDR3 region has 13 residues. Per the germline V gene, CDR1 is SGHAT and CDR2 is FQNNGV. The chain's CDR3 is CASSVSFETEAFF. CDR3 nucleotides: TGTGCCAGCAGCGTGAGCTTCGAGACTGAAGCTTTCTTT.

This chain connects TRBV12-3 or TRBV12-4 to TRBJ2-7; 9 nucleotides line up with TRBD1. The CDR3 runs 15 residues. V was pared by 5 bases and J by 2 bases, with 7 bases of the junction left unmatched. This CDR3 is CASSQQNRGPYEQYF. The CDR3, as DNA: TGTGCCAGCAGTCAACAGAACAGGGGGCCCTACGAGCAGTACTTC.

The V and J genes are TRBV7-2 and TRBJ1-2; 7 nucleotides agree with TRBD1. The CDR3 is 15 amino acids. CDR1 and CDR2 from the germline V gene are SGHTA and FQGNSA. The trim removed 1 base at V and 4 bases at J, leaving 6 bases unmatched. The CDR3 region has the DNA TGTGCCAGCAGCTTAGATAGGGACAGTGTCTATGGCTACACCTTC. This codes for CASSLDRDSVYGYTF. Combining the CDR3 with reference TRBV7-2 and TRBJ1-2 gives the whole variable domain GAGVSQSPSNKVTEKGKDVELRCDPISGHTALYWYRQSLGQGLEFLIYFQGNSAPDKSGLPSDRFSAERTGGSVSTLTIQRTQQEDSAVYLCASSLDRDSVYGYTFGSGTRLTVV.

This clonotype was detected once. This sequence joins TRBV28 and TRBJ2-1; tentatively, D is TRBD2 (5 bases). This CDR3 contains 13 residues. V lost 6 bases, J lost 6 bases, and 12 bases lay in between. In germline, CDR1 is MDHEN, CDR2 SYDVKM. The CDR3 sequence: CASSAPGINEQFF. CDR3 bases: TGTGCCAGCAGCGCACCGGGAATCAATGAGCAGTTCTTC.

The V call is TRBV29-1, the J call TRBJ1-2; D ambiguous. The length of the CDR3 is 11 residues. Germline V gene data show CDR1 as SQVTM and CDR2 as ANQGSEA. Trimming cost V 4 bases and J 5 bases, with 8 bases left between them. The CDR3 DNA reads TGCAGCGTTGTGGAGTCTTATGGCTACACCTTC. Protein product: CSVVESYGYTF.

The chain joins TRBV27 to TRBJ2-3; D remains unclear. Between the trimmed V and J ends, which lost 1 base and 2 bases, there was a span of 10 bases. CDR1 MNHEY and CDR2 SMNVEV come from the germline V gene (reference sequence). The CDR3 runs 15 residues. This CDR3 reads CASSLLRLYTDTQYF. The CDR3 DNA reads as TGTGCCAGCAGTTTATTACGGCTATACACAGATACGCAGTATTTT.

The gene calls are TRBV28 and TRBJ1-6; tentative D call: TRBD1 (6 bases). This CDR3 has 15 residues. V was clipped by 4 bases and J by 9 bases, with 16 bases between them. The germline V gene encodes CDR1 MDHEN and CDR2 SYDVKM. The CDR3 reads CASSSSGVGGSPLHF. The CDR3 DNA follows: TGTGCCAGCAGTTCCTCAGGGGTTGGGGGTTCACCCCTCCACTTT.

The gene calls are TRBV2 and TRBJ2-5; a possible D gene is TRBD2 (6 bases). With 6 bases removed from V and 5 bases from J, the gap between germline ends came to 19 bases. CDR3 length: 15 amino acids. The germline V gene has CDR1 SNHLY and CDR2 FYNNEI. The CDR3 sequence is CASSMIQRVSETQYF. The CDR3 DNA is TGTGCCAGCAGCATGATACAGCGGGTTTCGGAGACCCAGTACTTC.

The sample holds a few counts of this clonotype. The rearrangement links TRBV5-1 to TRBJ1-2; D uncertain. The V end lost 0 bases, the J end lost 5 bases, and 8 bases lay between the germline ends. The CDR3 length is 13 residues. Germline V lookup: CDR1 SGHRS, CDR2 YFSETQ. CDR3 DNA sequence: TGCGCCAGCAGCTTGGAGGGCCGTTATGGCTACACCTTC. This gives the protein CASSLEGRYGYTF.

The rearrangement joins TRBV5-1 to TRBJ2-3, with TRBD2 matching 14 bases. The germline CDR1 and CDR2 sequences are SGHRS and YFSETQ. V lost 4 bases to trimming and J lost 4 bases; unmatched junction nucleotides: 11. The CDR3 is 18 amino acids. The CDR3 loop reads CASSVGLAGDTGADTQYF. DNA of the CDR3: TGCGCCAGCAGCGTGGGACTAGCGGGAGACACGGGAGCAGATACGCAGTATTTT.

The rearrangement links TRBV5-1 to TRBJ1-2; a weak D match, TRBD1 (5 bases). Germline CDR1 SGHRS, CDR2 YFSETQ. This CDR3 contains 15 residues. The germline V and J ends were trimmed by 0 bases and 4 bases, with 13 bases remaining between them. As DNA, the CDR3 is TGCGCCAGCAGCTTGGAAGAGGGGAGACCCTATGGCTACACCTTC. Translation gives CASSLEEGRPYGYTF.

This clonotype showed up just a few times. The gene calls are TRBV3-1 and TRBJ2-5; TRBD2 agrees at 11 bases. This CDR3 is built from 14 residues. V dropped 3 bases and J dropped 4; count of bases not matched to a gene: 1. The germline V gene encodes CDR1 LGHDT and CDR2 YNNKEL (reference sequence). The CDR3 DNA follows: TGTGCCAGCAGCCATCTAGCGGGAGGAGAGACCCAGTACTTC. Translation: CASSHLAGGETQYF.

This clonotype was seen only a few times. The chain carries TRBV5-1 and TRBJ2-1; 9 bases are a match to TRBD2. In germline, CDR1 is SGHRS, CDR2 YFSETQ. The ends lost 1 base at V and 3 bases at J; junction bases unmatched: 8. The CDR3 extends over 17 amino acids. The CDR3 region is CASSLMGGRADYNEQFF. DNA of the CDR3: TGCGCCAGCAGCTTGATGGGCGGGAGGGCTGACTACAATGAGCAGTTCTTC.

V gene TRBV5-1 combines with J gene TRBJ2-1; D gene unclear. V lost 0 bases and J lost 2, with 9 bases in between. The CDR3 has 15 residues. Germline values: CDR1 SGHRS, CDR2 YFSETQ. This CDR3 reads CASSLVAVAYNEQFF. The CDR3 bases are TGCGCCAGCAGCTTGGTCGCGGTAGCCTACAATGAGCAGTTCTTC. Drawing the rest from reference TRBV5-1 and TRBJ2-1, the complete variable domain is KAGVTQTPRYLIKTRGQQVTLSCSPISGHRSVSWYQQTPGQGLQFLFEYFSETQRNKGNFPGRFSGRQFSNSRSEMNVSTLELGDSALYLCASSLVAVAYNEQFFGPGTRLTVL.

The V and J genes are TRBV7-6 and TRBJ2-4; TRBD1 might be the D (6 bases). The length of the CDR3 is 14 residues. CDR1 is SGHVS and CDR2 is FNYEAQ in the germline V gene. The V and J ends lost 5 bases and 4 bases respectively, with 12 bases between them. This chain's CDR3 is CASSERDTKNIQYF. The CDR3 bases are TGTGCCAGCAGCGAGAGGGACACTAAAAACATTCAGTACTTC.

The chain links TRBV28 to TRBJ2-2; the match to TRBD1 covers 8 bases. The germline V gene has CDR1 MDHEN and CDR2 SYDVKM. The CDR3 totals 15 residues. V shed 6 bases and J 1 base; nucleotides not matched to a gene: 4. The CDR3 sequence is CASRKQGGNTGELFF. CDR3 DNA: TGTGCCAGCAGGAAACAGGGGGGGAACACCGGGGAGCTGTTTTTT.

The J gene is TRBJ2-1, the V gene TRBV2; 14 bases map to TRBD2. V shed 9 bases and J 8 bases; nucleotides not matched to a gene: 9. Per the germline V gene, CDR1 is SNHLY and CDR2 is FYNNEI. The CDR3 extends over 15 amino acids. CDR3 residues: CASSGTSGSLYEQFF. CDR3 nucleotide sequence: TGTGCCAGTTCCGGGACTAGCGGGAGTTTGTATGAGCAGTTCTTC.

This clonotype was picked up a small number of times. The chain recombines TRBV20-1 with TRBJ1-1; the D gene is possibly TRBD1 (6 bases). The ends were cut back, 0 bases at V and 9 bases at J, with 20 bases in the middle. In germline, CDR1 is DFQATT, CDR2 SNEGSKA (reference sequence). This CDR3 region has 15 residues. The CDR3 spells CSARDRRGAEGQAFF. In DNA, the CDR3 is TGCAGTGCTAGAGACAGGAGGGGGGCAGAGGGACAAGCTTTCTTT.

The chain couples TRBV5-1 to TRBJ2-1, with D perhaps TRBD2 (5 bases). V was pared by 4 bases and J by 0 bases, with 14 bases between. Germline V gives CDR1 SGHRS, CDR2 YFSETQ. There are 16 residues in the CDR3. For the CDR3, the DNA is TGCGCCAGCAGCGACTCCCGACTATACTCCTACAATGAGCAGTTCTTC. Residues: CASSDSRLYSYNEQFF. The complete variable domain, with remaining parts taken from reference TRBV5-1 and TRBJ2-1, reads KAGVTQTPRYLIKTRGQQVTLSCSPISGHRSVSWYQQTPGQGLQFLFEYFSETQRNKGNFPGRFSGRQFSNSRSEMNVSTLELGDSALYLCASSDSRLYSYNEQFFGPGTRLTVL.

The table lists this clonotype with a few counts. The chain links TRBV7-2 to TRBJ2-5; TRBD2 matches at 11 bases. V was pared by 0 bases and J by 4 bases, with 4 bases of the junction left unmatched. CDR1 and CDR2 (germline): SGHTA, FQGNSA. The CDR3 totals 16 residues. CDR3 sequence: CASSLALSGRAETQYF. For the CDR3, the DNA is TGTGCCAGCAGCTTAGCTCTTAGCGGGAGGGCAGAGACCCAGTACTTC.

This clonotype was observed a few times. J is TRBJ1-3 and V is TRBV11-2, with 9 bases identical to TRBD1. The V gene end was trimmed by 6 bases and the J gene end by 0 bases; junction bases not matched to a gene: 12. The V gene's germline CDR1 is SGHAT and CDR2 FQNNGV. The CDR3 sequence is 18 residues long. The CDR3 reads CASSPGTGSASSGNTIYF. DNA for the CDR3: TGTGCCAGCAGTCCCGGGACAGGGAGTGCGAGCTCTGGAAACACCATATATTTT.

V and J are TRBV5-1 and TRBJ1-1, with D possibly TRBD1 on 5 matching bases. Trimming pared 2 bases from V and 1 base from J, leaving 15 bases between. CDR1 SGHRS and CDR2 YFSETQ come from the germline V gene. The CDR3 totals 16 residues. Written as DNA, the CDR3 is TGCGCCAGCAGCTTAGTGGCCGGGGGGGGGAACACTGAAGCTTTCTTT. Translated: CASSLVAGGGNTEAFF.

The chain carries TRBV12-3 or TRBV12-4 and TRBJ2-5, with 8 bases lining up with TRBD1. V gave up 8 bases and J gave up 5 bases; unmatched junction bases: 7. The CDR3 has 13 amino acids. The CDR3 nucleotides are TGTGCCAGCTCGACAGGGGTCATGGAGACCCAGTACTTC. Its protein is CASSTGVMETQYF.